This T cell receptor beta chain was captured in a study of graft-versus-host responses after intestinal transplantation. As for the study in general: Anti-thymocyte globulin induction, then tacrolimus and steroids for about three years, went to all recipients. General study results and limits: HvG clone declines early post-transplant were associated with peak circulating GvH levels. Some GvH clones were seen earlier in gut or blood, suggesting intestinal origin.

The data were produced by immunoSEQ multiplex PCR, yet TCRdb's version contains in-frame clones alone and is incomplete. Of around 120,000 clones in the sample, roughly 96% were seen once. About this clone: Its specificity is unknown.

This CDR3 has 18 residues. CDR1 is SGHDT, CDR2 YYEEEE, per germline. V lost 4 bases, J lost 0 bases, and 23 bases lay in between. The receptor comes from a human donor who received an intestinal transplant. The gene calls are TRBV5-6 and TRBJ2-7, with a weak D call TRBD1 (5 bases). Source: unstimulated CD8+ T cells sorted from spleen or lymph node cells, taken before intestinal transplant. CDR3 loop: CASSPPVLQAPLSYEQYF. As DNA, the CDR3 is TGTGCCAGCAGCCCCCCCGTCCTACAGGCTCCCCTCTCCTACGAGCAGTACTTC.